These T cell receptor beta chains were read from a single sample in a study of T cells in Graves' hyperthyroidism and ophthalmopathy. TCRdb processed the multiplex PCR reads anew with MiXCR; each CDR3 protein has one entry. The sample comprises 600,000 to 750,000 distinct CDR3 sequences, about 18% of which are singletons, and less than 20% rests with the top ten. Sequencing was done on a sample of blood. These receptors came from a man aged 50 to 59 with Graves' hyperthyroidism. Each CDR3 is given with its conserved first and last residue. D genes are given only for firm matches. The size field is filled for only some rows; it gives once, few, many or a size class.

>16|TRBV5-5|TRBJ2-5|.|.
CASSLVRGQSQETQYF
TGTGCCAGCAGCTTGGTTCGTGGACAGTCGCAAGAGACCCAGTACTTC
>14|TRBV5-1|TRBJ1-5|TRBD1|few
CASSLGTGIQPQHF
TGCGCCAGCAGCTTAGGGACAGGGATTCAGCCCCAGCATTTT
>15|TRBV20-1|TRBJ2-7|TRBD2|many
CSARDLGLAYYEQYF
TGCAGTGCTAGAGATTTGGGACTAGCGTATTACGAGCAGTACTTC
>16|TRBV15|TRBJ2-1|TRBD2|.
CATSRDSTSGIYEQFF
TGTGCCACCAGCAGAGATAGCACTAGCGGGATCTATGAGCAGTTCTTC
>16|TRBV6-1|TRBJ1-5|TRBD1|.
CASSLGTGDGHQPQHF
TGTGCCAGCAGTCTTGGGACAGGGGATGGTCATCAGCCCCAGCATTTT
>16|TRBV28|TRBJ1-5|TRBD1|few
CASSLWIQGGNQPQHF
TGTGCCAGCAGTTTATGGATACAGGGGGGGAATCAGCCCCAGCATTTT
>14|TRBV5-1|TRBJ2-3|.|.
CASSLDARTDTQYF
TGCGCCAGCAGCTTGGACGCCAGAACAGATACGCAGTATTTT
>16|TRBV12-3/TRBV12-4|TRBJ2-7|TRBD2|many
CASSVGTSGSPYEQYF
TGTGCCAGCAGTGTTGGGACTAGCGGTTCCCCCTACGAGCAGTACTTC
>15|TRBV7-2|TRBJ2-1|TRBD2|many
CASSVLAGGMNEQFF
TGTGCCAGCAGCGTTCTAGCGGGAGGTATGAATGAGCAGTTCTTC
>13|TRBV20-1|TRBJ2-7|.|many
CSADGDGSYEQYF
TGCAGTGCTGATGGGGACGGATCCTACGAGCAGTACTTC
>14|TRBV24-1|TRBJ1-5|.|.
CATGAWVGNQPQHF
TGTGCCACCGGAGCCTGGGTGGGCAATCAGCCCCAGCATTTT
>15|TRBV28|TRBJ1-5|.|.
CAGSWRGESNQPQHF
TGTGCCGGCAGTTGGCGGGGGGAAAGCAATCAGCCCCAGCATTTT
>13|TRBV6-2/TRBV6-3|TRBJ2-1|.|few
CASSYSIVGEQFF
TGTGCCAGCAGTTACTCGATAGTAGGTGAGCAGTTCTTC
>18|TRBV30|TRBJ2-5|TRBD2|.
CAWSVLHRAGEDQETQYF
TGTGCCTGGAGTGTACTTCACCGAGCGGGAGAGGATCAAGAGACCCAGTACTTC
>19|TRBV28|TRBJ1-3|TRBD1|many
CASRSGTGFDGSSGNTIYF
TGTGCCAGCAGGTCCGGGACAGGGTTCGATGGGAGCTCTGGAAACACCATATATTTT
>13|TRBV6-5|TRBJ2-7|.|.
CASSYQTTTSQYF
TGTGCCAGCAGTTATCAGACTACTACATCGCAGTACTTC
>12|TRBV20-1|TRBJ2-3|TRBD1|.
CSARQGVDTQYF
TGCAGTGCTAGACAGGGGGTGGATACGCAGTATTTT
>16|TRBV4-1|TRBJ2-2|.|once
CASSQEEGRSTGELFF
TGCGCCAGCAGCCAAGAAGAGGGGAGGTCCACCGGGGAGCTGTTTTTT
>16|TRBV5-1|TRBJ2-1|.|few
CASSLGAASSYNEQFF
TGCGCCAGCAGCTTGGGGGCGGCAAGCTCCTACAATGAGCAGTTCTTC
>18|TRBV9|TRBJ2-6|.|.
CASSVATTRFTGANVLTF
TGTGCCAGCAGCGTAGCTACTACAAGATTTACTGGGGCCAACGTCCTGACTTTC